These 17 T cell receptor beta chains came from one sample sequenced in a study of T cells after yellow fever vaccination (dated by TCRdb to the late 2010s). Libraries were made using 5' RACE. TCRdb records Illumina HiSeq 2500 as the sequencer. The raw public reads went through TCRdb reprocessing: fastp at Q25, MiXCR clone calling, in-frame beta chains kept. Identical CDR3 proteins give one entry, which carries the most common genes and DNA. The sample records around 610,000 distinct CDR3 sequences, approximately 13% of which are singletons. The ten largest clones take up around an eighth of the sample. The sample's treatment or condition label, in plain terms: live attenuated yellow fever vaccine strain. The sample was PBMCs, taken on the day of the yellow fever booster vaccination. These receptor sequences come from a man under 40 who received the YFV17D yellow fever vaccine.

This sequence joins TRBV28 and TRBJ2-3, with TRBD2 matching 9 bases. V was clipped by 3 bases and J by 1 base; unmatched bases: 2. The CDR3 runs 15 residues. Germline V lookup: CDR1 MDHEN, CDR2 SYDVKM. The CDR3, as DNA: TGTGCCAGCAGTTTTAGCGGGAGTCGCACAGATACGCAGTATTTT. Translated: CASSFSGSRTDTQYF. Full variable domain (outside the CDR3, taken from reference TRBV28 and TRBJ2-3): DVKVTQSSRYLVKRTGEKVFLECVQDMDHENMFWYRQDPGLGLRLIYFSYDVKMKEKGDIPEGYSVSREKKERFSLILESASTNQTSMYLCASSFSGSRTDTQYFGPGTRLTVL.

This clonotype was counted between two and nine times. CDR3 sequence (DNA): TGCGCCAGCAGCTCGGGCCCATCGGCCCATGAGCAGTTCTTC. This sequence encodes CASSSGPSAHEQFF. V and J are TRBV5-1 and TRBJ2-1; the D is unclear. The CDR3 is 14 residues long. The V end lost 3 bases, the J end lost 8 bases, and 15 bases lay between the germline ends. Germline V CDR1 and CDR2: SGHRS, YFSETQ.

J is TRBJ2-2 and V is TRBV7-2; TRBD2 aligns across 9 bases. The CDR3 is made up of 16 amino acids. Trimming cost V 0 bases and J 6 bases; bases outside gene matches: 5. Germline loops: CDR1 SGHTA, CDR2 FQGNSA. The CDR3 spells CASSLASGSEPGELFF. The CDR3 bases are TGTGCCAGCAGCTTAGCTAGCGGGAGCGAGCCCGGGGAGCTGTTTTTT.

The J gene is TRBJ2-7, the V gene TRBV12-3 or TRBV12-4, with TRBD1 identical over 8 bases. Trimming removed 8 bases from V and 2 bases from J; junction bases left unmatched: 11. The CDR3 is 15 residues long. DNA of the CDR3: TGTGCCAGCGGGGACTCCGGGACAGGTCCCTACGAGCAGTACTTC. It translates to CASGDSGTGPYEQYF.

The chain links TRBV7-8 to TRBJ1-5; unclear D gene. Germline V gene lookup returns CDR1 SGHVS and CDR2 FQNEAQ. The V gene lost 7 bases and the J gene lost 2 bases, with 15 bases spanning the gap. The CDR3 is made up of 15 amino acids. The CDR3 is CASTPEVGRNQPQHF. The CDR3 nucleotides read TGTGCCAGCACCCCTGAGGTGGGTCGCAATCAGCCCCAGCATTTT.

In its sample, this clonotype was seen a few times. The CDR3 coding sequence is TGTGCCACAAGCGGGATAGCTGGGACCGGGGAGCTGTTTTTT. Translation: CATSGIAGTGELFF. This chain joins TRBV28 and TRBJ2-2, with 7 bases aligning to TRBD2. V was pared by 10 bases and J by 5 bases, with 10 bases of the junction left unmatched. The CDR3 runs to 14 residues. The germline gives CDR1 MDHEN, CDR2 SYDVKM.

V and J are TRBV7-2 and TRBJ2-3, with 8 positions matching TRBD2. CDR1 is SGHTA and CDR2 is FQGNSA in the germline V gene. Unmatched junction bases numbered 5, after V lost 4 bases and J lost 5 bases. This CDR3 has 14 residues. CDR3 amino acids: CASSSWAGGDTQYF. The CDR3 DNA is TGTGCCAGCAGCTCATGGGCGGGAGGAGATACGCAGTATTTT.

In the case of this clonotype: Mismatch with germline at one junction end may stem from a read error. The chain recombines TRBV20-1 with TRBJ2-2, with 8 positions matching TRBD2. This CDR3 region has 16 residues. Germline CDR1 is DFQATT and CDR2 is SNEGSKA (reference sequence). CDR3 amino acids: CCARSSGATNTGELFF. The CDR3 DNA reads as TGCTGTGCTAGGAGTAGCGGGGCCACGAACACCGGGGAGCTGTTTTTT.

This sequence joins TRBV12-3 or TRBV12-4 and TRBJ2-1; possible D gene TRBD1, 5 bases. CDR3 length: 15 amino acids. The V and J ends lost 3 bases and 0 bases respectively, with 9 bases between them. In DNA, the CDR3 is TGTGCCAGCAGTTTTCAAGGGGCCTCCTACAATGAGCAGTTCTTC. Translated: CASSFQGASYNEQFF.

This clonotype turned up a few times. The chain employs TRBV29-1 and TRBJ2-1; TRBD2 matches at 7 bases. CDR3 size: 15 residues. Losses at the gene ends were 4 bases for V and 0 bases for J; bases not matched to a gene: 6. CDR1 and CDR2 (germline): SQVTM, ANQGSEA. CDR3 DNA sequence: TGCAGCGTTGGTTGGGGGGGAGACTCCTACAATGAGCAGTTCTTC. This gives the protein CSVGWGGDSYNEQFF.

This clonotype appeared a few times. The chain is built from TRBV5-1 and TRBJ2-7; D unclear. The CDR3 extends over 14 amino acids. The ends were cut back, 7 bases at V and 2 bases at J, with 16 bases in the middle. CDR1 and CDR2 (germline): SGHRS, YFSETQ. CDR3 nucleotide sequence: TGCGCCAGCTTGTCTGACCAATTCCCCTACGAGCAGTACTTC. This gives the protein CASLSDQFPYEQYF.

This clonotype was observed a single time. V usage is TRBV7-6 and J usage is TRBJ2-7, with D possibly matching TRBD2 (6 bases). The V and J ends lost 1 base and 4 bases respectively, with 14 bases between them. CDR1 and CDR2 from the germline V gene are SGHVS and FNYEAQ. The CDR3 has 15 amino acids. CDR3 sequence (DNA): TGTGCCAGCAGCTTAGTAGCACTAGCAGTTTACGAGCAGTACTTC. Encoded protein: CASSLVALAVYEQYF.

This clonotype turned up a few times. The genes are TRBV7-2 and TRBJ1-5; D is unresolved. This CDR3 region has 16 residues. V lost 5 bases and J lost 3, with 17 bases in between. Germline V CDR1 and CDR2: SGHTA, FQGNSA. CDR3 amino acids: CASSTRPGRNNQPQHF. As DNA, the CDR3 is TGTGCCAGCAGCACCCGCCCCGGGCGGAACAATCAGCCCCAGCATTTT. The full variable domain, with the rest looked up from reference TRBV7-2 and TRBJ1-5, is GAGVSQSPSNKVTEKGKDVELRCDPISGHTALYWYRQSLGQGLEFLIYFQGNSAPDKSGLPSDRFSAERTGGSVSTLTIQRTQQEDSAVYLCASSTRPGRNNQPQHFGDGTRLSIL.

This clonotype was counted between two and nine times. V and J are TRBV12-3 or TRBV12-4 and TRBJ2-3; 12 positions match TRBD2. This CDR3 comprises 16 residues. J was trimmed by 6 bases and V by 7 bases; bases with no gene match: 11. The CDR3 nucleotides read TGTGCCAGCAAATTCCTAGCGGGAGGGCCGAGTGATACGCAGTATTTT. Translation gives CASKFLAGGPSDTQYF.

This clonotype was picked up a small number of times. V is TRBV20-1 and J is TRBJ2-7, with a possible D match to TRBD1 (5 bases). The V end was cut by 6 bases, the J end by 2 bases, with 11 bases between. There are 12 residues in the CDR3. Germline V gives CDR1 DFQATT, CDR2 SNEGSKA (reference sequence). The CDR3 loop is CSAVQGTYEQYF. The CDR3 DNA sequence: TGCAGTGCCGTCCAGGGAACCTACGAGCAGTACTTC.

The sample holds a few counts of this clonotype. Here the CDR3 reads CASSIDSTGELFF. The CDR3 DNA reads as TGTGCCAGCAGCATAGACAGCACCGGGGAGCTGTTTTTT. The chain links TRBV7-9 to TRBJ2-2; D perhaps matches TRBD1 (5 bases). Germline V gene lookup returns CDR1 SEHNR and CDR2 FQNEAQ (reference sequence). The CDR3 contains 13 residues. V shed 5 bases and J shed 4 bases, with 8 bases lying between them.

The V and J genes are TRBV20-1 and TRBJ1-1; no reliable D call. This CDR3 contains 14 residues. Trimming took 6 bases from V and 0 from J, leaving 14 bases between them. Germline CDR1 is DFQATT and CDR2 is SNEGSKA (reference sequence). In DNA, the CDR3 is TGCAGTGCAATCGGACCGAAAATGAACACTGAAGCTTTCTTT. Amino acids: CSAIGPKMNTEAFF.